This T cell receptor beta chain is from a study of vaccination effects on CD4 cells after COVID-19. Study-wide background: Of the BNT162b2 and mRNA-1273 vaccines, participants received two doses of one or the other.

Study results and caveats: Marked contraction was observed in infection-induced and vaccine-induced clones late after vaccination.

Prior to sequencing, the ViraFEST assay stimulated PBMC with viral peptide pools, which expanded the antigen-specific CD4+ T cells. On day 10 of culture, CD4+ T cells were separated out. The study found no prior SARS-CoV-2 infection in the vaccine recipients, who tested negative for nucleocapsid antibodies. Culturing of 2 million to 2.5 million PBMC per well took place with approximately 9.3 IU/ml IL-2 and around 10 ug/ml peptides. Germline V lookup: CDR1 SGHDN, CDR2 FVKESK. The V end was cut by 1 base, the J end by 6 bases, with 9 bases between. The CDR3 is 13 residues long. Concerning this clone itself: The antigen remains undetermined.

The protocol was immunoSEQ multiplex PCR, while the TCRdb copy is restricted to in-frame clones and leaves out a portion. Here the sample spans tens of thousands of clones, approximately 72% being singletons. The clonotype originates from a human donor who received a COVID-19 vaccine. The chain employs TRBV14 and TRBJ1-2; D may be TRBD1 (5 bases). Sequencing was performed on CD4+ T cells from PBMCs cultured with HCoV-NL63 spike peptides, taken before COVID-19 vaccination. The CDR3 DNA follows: TGTGCCAGCAGCCAAGCCCGCAGGGATGGCTACACCTTC. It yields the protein CASSQARRDGYTF.